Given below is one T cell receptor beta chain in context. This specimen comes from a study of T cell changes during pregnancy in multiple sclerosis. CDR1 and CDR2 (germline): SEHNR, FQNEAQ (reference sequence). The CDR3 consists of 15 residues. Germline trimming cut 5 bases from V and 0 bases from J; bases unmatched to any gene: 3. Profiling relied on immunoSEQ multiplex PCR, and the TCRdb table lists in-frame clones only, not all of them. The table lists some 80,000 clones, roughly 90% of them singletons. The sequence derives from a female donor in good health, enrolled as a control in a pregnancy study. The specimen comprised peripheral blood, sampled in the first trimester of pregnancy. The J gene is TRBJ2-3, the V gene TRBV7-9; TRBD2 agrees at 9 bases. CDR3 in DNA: TGTGCCAGCAGCCCAGGGACTAGCAGCACAGATACGCAGTATTTT. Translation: CASSPGTSSTDTQYF.